A single sample is the source of the 21 T cell receptor beta chains below, sequenced in a study of cytomegalovirus exposure and HLA in healthy donors. TCRdb keeps only in-frame clones here, not all; method: immunoSEQ multiplex PCR. This sample has more than 85,000 clones, with roughly 94% found just once. The sample was PBMCs. Receptor source: a woman aged 18-29 years in good health and CMV-seronegative.

This clone showed up just once. This rearrangement joins TRBV4-1 to TRBJ1-2; maybe TRBD1 (6 bases). The germline V gene has CDR1 MGHRA and CDR2 YSYEKL. This CDR3 has 15 amino acids. The ends were cut back, 3 bases at V and 0 bases at J, with 11 bases in the middle. In DNA form, the CDR3 reads TGCGCCAGCAGCCACAGGACAGAAACTAACTATGGCTACACCTTC. Its translation: CASSHRTETNYGYTF.

The genes are TRBV28 and TRBJ1-5, with a tentative D call TRBD1 (6 bases). Germline V CDR1 and CDR2: MDHEN, SYDVKM. There are 13 residues in the CDR3. V was trimmed by 10 bases and J by 7 bases, leaving 17 bases between them. The CDR3 DNA reads TGTGCCACCGGAGTACAGGGATACCAGCCCCAGCATTTT. Encoded protein: CATGVQGYQPQHF. The complete variable domain, with remaining parts taken from reference TRBV28 and TRBJ1-5, reads DVKVTQSSRYLVKRTGEKVFLECVQDMDHENMFWYRQDPGLGLRLIYFSYDVKMKEKGDIPEGYSVSREKKERFSLILESASTNQTSMYLCATGVQGYQPQHFGDGTRLSIL.

This rearrangement joins TRBV7-3 to TRBJ1-2; D call uncertain. The germline gives CDR1 SGHTA, CDR2 FQGTGA. The V and J ends lost 4 bases and 7 bases respectively, with 13 bases between them. CDR3 length equals 13 residues. Here the CDR3 reads CASSSGSPGGYTF. CDR3 coding DNA: TGTGCCAGCAGCTCCGGTTCTCCGGGTGGCTACACCTTC.

The J gene is TRBJ1-1, the V gene TRBV10-1, with 7 bases fitting TRBD1. Germline assignment: CDR1 WNHNN and CDR2 SYGVQD (reference sequence). The V gene end was trimmed by 5 bases and the J gene end by 6 bases; junction bases not matched to a gene: 9. This CDR3 spans 14 amino acids. This chain's CDR3 is CASSQNRGSAEAFF. The CDR3 coding sequence is TGCGCCAGCAGTCAAAACAGGGGTAGCGCTGAAGCTTTCTTT.

The chain combines TRBV19 with TRBJ2-7; tentatively, D is TRBD1 (6 bases). The CDR3 contains 12 residues. From germline, CDR1 is LNHDA and CDR2 SQIVND (reference sequence). V shed 4 bases and J shed 4 bases, with 8 bases lying between them. The CDR3, as DNA: TGTGCCAGTAGTAGGACAGAGTACGAGCAGTACTTC. As protein: CASSRTEYEQYF.

This rearrangement joins TRBV6-1 to TRBJ2-1, with D possibly being TRBD2 (6 bases). CDR3 length equals 13 residues. V was cut by 1 base and J by 11 bases, with 12 bases left in between. CDR1 is MNHNS and CDR2 is SASEGT in the germline V gene. This CDR3 reads CASSEEPGVKQFF. In nucleotides, the CDR3 is TGTGCCAGCAGTGAAGAACCGGGAGTTAAGCAGTTCTTC.

The V call is TRBV7-8, the J call TRBJ1-2; the match to TRBD1 covers 7 bases. CDR1 and CDR2 (germline): SGHVS, FQNEAQ. The V segment lost 1 base and the J segment 5 bases; nucleotides outside the gene matches: 4. This CDR3 is built from 14 residues. CDR3 protein: CASSLEGARYGYTF. DNA of the CDR3: TGTGCCAGCAGCTTAGAGGGGGCCAGGTATGGCTACACCTTC.

The chain combines TRBV9 with TRBJ1-6; TRBD1 agrees at 8 bases. The CDR3 consists of 16 residues. The V gene's germline CDR1 is SGDLS and CDR2 YYNGEE. Trimming removed 0 bases from V and 6 bases from J; junction bases left unmatched: 5. The CDR3 protein is CASSVGTGTSNSPLHF. DNA of the CDR3: TGTGCCAGCAGCGTAGGGACAGGGACGTCTAATTCACCCCTCCACTTT. Based on the CDR3 plus reference TRBV9 and TRBJ1-6, the full variable domain is DSGVTQTPKHLITATGQRVTLRCSPRSGDLSVYWYQQSLDQGLQFLIQYYNGEERAKGNILERFSAQQFPDLHSELNLSSLELGDSALYFCASSVGTGTSNSPLHFGNGTRLTVT.

V usage is TRBV9 and J usage is TRBJ2-1, with a weak D call TRBD1 (5 bases). CDR1 is SGDLS, CDR2 YYNGEE, per germline. The CDR3 length is 14 residues. Trimming took 4 bases from V and 6 from J, leaving 14 bases between them. CDR3 loop: CASSPGTGPNEQFF. The CDR3 region has the DNA TGTGCCAGCAGCCCAGGAACAGGTCCCAATGAGCAGTTCTTC.

V is TRBV9 and J is TRBJ1-5; D remains unclear. The CDR3 contains 14 residues. CDR1 and CDR2 from the germline V gene are SGDLS and YYNGEE. V gave up 4 bases and J gave up 8 bases, with 16 bases separating them. In DNA form, the CDR3 reads TGTGCCAGCAGCTCCCCCGAAAGAGGTGAGCCCCAGCATTTT. Translation gives CASSSPERGEPQHF.

The CDR3 DNA is TGTGCCAGCAGCGTAGCACAGGTGGTCAATGAGCAGTTCTTC. Translation: CASSVAQVVNEQFF. V is TRBV9 and J is TRBJ2-1; D perhaps matches TRBD1 (5 bases). Looked up from germline, CDR1 is SGDLS and CDR2 is YYNGEE. The CDR3 length is 14 residues. The germline V and J ends were trimmed by 0 bases and 6 bases, with 10 bases remaining between them.

CDR3 DNA sequence: TGTGCCAGCAGGAGGCAGGGAATGGAGACCCAGTACTTC. Translated: CASRRQGMETQYF. This chain uses TRBV6-5 with TRBJ2-5, with D tentatively TRBD1 (5 bases). V was cut by 6 bases and J by 5 bases, with 13 bases left in between. Germline lookup yields CDR1 MNHEY and CDR2 SVGAGI. This CDR3 contains 13 residues.

The chain combines TRBV6-5 with TRBJ1-1; possibly TRBD1 for D (5 bases). Germline CDR1 MNHEY, CDR2 SVGAGI. Trimming removed 7 bases from V and 1 base from J, with 16 bases in between. The CDR3 extends over 15 amino acids. The CDR3 region is CASMRQIWGNTEAFF. DNA of the CDR3: TGTGCCAGCATGAGACAGATCTGGGGGAACACTGAAGCTTTCTTT.

This chain uses TRBV19 with TRBJ1-4, with D hard to call. Germline CDR1 and CDR2: LNHDA and SQIVND (reference sequence). Deletions cut 3 bases from V and 8 bases from J, with 13 bases between. The CDR3 has 14 amino acids. The CDR3 loop reads CASSMYSRGEKLFF. As DNA, the CDR3 is TGTGCCAGTAGTATGTATAGTCGCGGGGAAAAACTGTTTTTT.

The chain couples TRBV18 to TRBJ2-1, with 14 bases lining up with TRBD2. Germline assignment: CDR1 KGHSH and CDR2 LQKENI. Unmatched junction bases numbered 6, after V lost 4 bases and J lost 7 bases. The CDR3 extends over 16 amino acids. Here the CDR3 reads CASSQIGLAGGNEQFF. In DNA, the CDR3 is TGTGCCAGCTCACAGATAGGACTAGCGGGAGGTAATGAGCAGTTCTTC.

The J gene is TRBJ2-5, the V gene TRBV27, with D possibly being TRBD1 (5 bases). This CDR3 region has 14 residues. Germline CDR1 reads MNHEY; CDR2 reads SMNVEV (reference sequence). Trimming removed 5 bases from V and 2 bases from J, with 12 bases in between. The CDR3 DNA reads TGTGCCAGCAGTCCCCTGACAGAACAAGAGACCCAGTACTTC. Amino acids: CASSPLTEQETQYF.

The chain couples TRBV2 to TRBJ2-3; the match to TRBD2 covers 12 bases. Germline V CDR1 and CDR2: SNHLY, FYNNEI. Germline trimming cut 6 bases from V and 1 base from J; bases unmatched to any gene: 2. The CDR3 spans 15 residues. The CDR3 nucleotides read TGTGCCAGCAGGCGACTAGCGGGGGGCACAGATACGCAGTATTTT. It is translated as CASRRLAGGTDTQYF.

The rearrangement uses TRBV5-1 and TRBJ1-5; 7 bases align to TRBD1. The length of the CDR3 is 15 residues. Germline CDR1 SGHRS, CDR2 YFSETQ. The trim removed 3 bases at V and 4 bases at J, leaving 7 bases unmatched. In nucleotides, the CDR3 is TGCGCCAGCAGCTCCGGGACAGCCTTGAATCAGCCCCAGCATTTT. This gives the protein CASSSGTALNQPQHF.

V and J are TRBV6-6 and TRBJ1-4; the D gene is possibly TRBD1 (5 bases). The length of the CDR3 is 15 residues. V dropped 5 bases and J dropped 5 bases, with 15 bases sitting between them. Germline loops: CDR1 MNHNY, CDR2 SVGAGI (reference sequence). DNA for the CDR3: TGTGCCAGCAGTCCCCGACAGCTAGGAAATGAAAAACTGTTTTTT. This gives the protein CASSPRQLGNEKLFF.

The chain carries TRBV6-1 and TRBJ1-5, with 7 bases that match TRBD1. Germline CDR1 is MNHNS and CDR2 is SASEGT. After removal of 9 bases from V and 4 bases from J, the junction contained 9 bases not matched to a gene. The CDR3 sequence is 14 residues long. CDR3: CASKEGAVNQPQHF. For the CDR3, the DNA is TGTGCCAGTAAGGAGGGGGCCGTTAATCAGCCCCAGCATTTT.

The chain carries TRBV19 and TRBJ2-1; unclear D gene. The CDR3 extends over 11 amino acids. Trimming removed 9 bases at V and 5 bases at J, with 8 bases between. CDR1 is LNHDA and CDR2 is SQIVND in the germline V gene (reference sequence). This chain's CDR3 is CASSANNEQFF. CDR3 nucleotide sequence: TGTGCCAGCTCCGCTAACAATGAGCAGTTCTTC.